Presented here are 15 T cell receptor beta chains from one specimen sequenced in a study of shared clonotypes between healthy human individuals. Clones were sequenced by immunoSEQ multiplex PCR, and TCRdb holds only the in-frame ones, with some missing. Seen here are 2,100,000 or so clones, approximately 96% observed once, and the top ten hold roughly 0.13%. The source material was naive CD4+ T cells sorted from blood. Subset given: CD45RA+ positively selected. These receptors came from a man aged 18 to 29 in good health.

This chain joins TRBV7-3 and TRBJ2-3; the D call may be TRBD1 or TRBD2 (5 bases each). V dropped 3 bases and J dropped 5 bases, with 12 bases sitting between them. The CDR3 consists of 14 residues. Germline V gene sequence: CDR1 SGHTA, CDR2 FQGTGA. CDR3 loop: CASSFEGLGDTQYF. The DNA for the CDR3 is TGTGCCAGCAGCTTCGAGGGGCTCGGAGATACGCAGTATTTT.

The chain is built from TRBV7-3 and TRBJ2-1; 7 positions match TRBD2. V was clipped by 5 bases and J by 2 bases; unmatched bases: 6. CDR3 length: 15 amino acids. Germline assignment: CDR1 SGHTA and CDR2 FQGTGA. CDR3 in DNA: TGTGCCAGCAGCCCCCGGGAGGCTGCCTACAATGAGCAGTTCTTC. As protein: CASSPREAAYNEQFF. The full variable domain, with the rest looked up from reference TRBV7-3 and TRBJ2-1, is GAGVSQTPSNKVTEKGKYVELRCDPISGHTALYWYRQSLGQGPEFLIYFQGTGAADDSGLPNDRFFAVRPEGSVSTLKIQRTERGDSAVYLCASSPREAAYNEQFFGPGTRLTVL.

The V gene is TRBV5-1, the J gene TRBJ2-2; D may be TRBD2 (6 bases). V was shortened by 1 base and J by 7 bases, with 8 bases between the two germline ends. The germline V gene encodes CDR1 SGHRS and CDR2 YFSETQ. The CDR3 runs 13 residues. The CDR3: CASSLWGGGELFF. In nucleotides, the CDR3 is TGCGCCAGCAGCTTGTGGGGAGGCGGGGAGCTGTTTTTT. The complete variable domain, with remaining parts taken from reference TRBV5-1 and TRBJ2-2, reads KAGVTQTPRYLIKTRGQQVTLSCSPISGHRSVSWYQQTPGQGLQFLFEYFSETQRNKGNFPGRFSGRQFSNSRSEMNVSTLELGDSALYLCASSLWGGGELFFGEGSRLTVL.

This clone was picked up one time. This chain connects TRBV19 to TRBJ2-3, with unresolved D. This CDR3 comprises 12 residues. Germline V gives CDR1 LNHDA, CDR2 SQIVND (reference sequence). V lost 5 bases, J lost 4 bases, and 7 bases lay in between. Here the CDR3 reads CASSQFPDTQYF. CDR3 DNA sequence: TGTGCCAGTAGTCAGTTTCCAGATACGCAGTATTTT.

This clone was picked up one time. The V and J genes are TRBV7-2 and TRBJ1-1; D is unresolved. The length of the CDR3 is 15 residues. Trimming took 6 bases from V and 4 from J, leaving 18 bases between them. The V gene's germline CDR1 is SGHTA and CDR2 FQGNSA. CDR3 in amino acids: CASRSDRGRVTEAFF. In DNA form, the CDR3 reads TGTGCCAGCAGATCCGATAGAGGGAGGGTCACTGAAGCTTTCTTT.

The chain links TRBV28 to TRBJ2-7, with 8 bases lining up with TRBD1. After removal of 6 bases from V and 2 bases from J, the junction contained 6 bases not matched to a gene. CDR3 size: 14 residues. CDR1 is MDHEN and CDR2 is SYDVKM in the germline V gene. The CDR3 DNA follows: TGTGCCAGCAGGGCTGACAGGGGCCCCTACGAGCAGTACTTC. It is translated as CASRADRGPYEQYF.

The J gene is TRBJ2-5, the V gene TRBV7-9; D not resolved. In germline, CDR1 is SEHNR, CDR2 FQNEAQ (reference sequence). The CDR3 consists of 12 residues. V lost 0 bases, J lost 5 bases, and 4 bases lay in between. Written as DNA, the CDR3 is TGTGCCAGCAGCTTAGCCCGCGAGACCCAGTACTTC. Its translation is CASSLARETQYF.

The chain uses TRBV11-3 and TRBJ2-3; D ambiguous. The CDR3 loop spans 15 amino acids. The germline V and J ends were trimmed by 8 bases and 2 bases, with 17 bases remaining between them. Germline lookup yields CDR1 SGHNT and CDR2 YENEEA. For the CDR3, the DNA is TGTGCCAGCTCCCCATACCCTACCCTCACAGATACGCAGTATTTT. This encodes CASSPYPTLTDTQYF.

The genes are TRBV6-4 and TRBJ2-1; 9 nucleotides match TRBD2. V was clipped by 6 bases and J by 6 bases; unmatched bases: 9. The CDR3 is made up of 15 amino acids. CDR1 and CDR2 from the germline V gene are MRHNA and SNTAGT. CDR3 loop: CASRISGRLGNEQFF. Written as DNA, the CDR3 is TGTGCCAGCAGGATCAGCGGGAGGTTGGGCAATGAGCAGTTCTTC.

This chain uses TRBV6-4 with TRBJ2-5; 8 nucleotides line up with TRBD1. Trimming at V came to 9 bases and at J to 4 bases, leaving 7 bases not matched to a gene. Per germline, CDR1 MRHNA and CDR2 SNTAGT. The CDR3 extends over 13 amino acids. In DNA, the CDR3 is TGTGCCAGGGGCAGGGGGCTTTCAGAGACCCAGTACTTC. It yields the protein CARGRGLSETQYF.

The chain uses TRBV28 and TRBJ1-2; no reliable D call. Trimming removed 2 bases at V and 1 base at J, with 5 bases between. The CDR3 contains 13 residues. Germline CDR1 and CDR2: MDHEN and SYDVKM. The CDR3 coding sequence is TGTGCCAGCAGTTTAAACTTTAACTATGGCTACACCTTC. This codes for CASSLNFNYGYTF.

The CDR3 protein is CASSLAGANSKNIQYF. DNA for the CDR3: TGTGCCAGCAGCTTGGCTGGGGCTAATTCCAAAAACATTCAGTACTTC. The V call is TRBV5-4, the J call TRBJ2-4; D possibly corresponds to TRBD1 (5 bases). Germline V gene sequence: CDR1 SGHNT, CDR2 YYREEE (reference sequence). The V gene lost 0 bases and the J gene lost 2 bases, with 12 bases spanning the gap. CDR3 length: 16 amino acids.

The chain links TRBV2 to TRBJ1-5, with D perhaps matching TRBD1 (5 bases). Per germline, CDR1 SNHLY and CDR2 FYNNEI. The CDR3 has 14 residues. The CDR3 reads CASQSGAFNQPQHF. For the CDR3, the DNA is TGTGCTTCCCAATCTGGGGCGTTCAATCAGCCCCAGCATTTT.

The rearrangement links TRBV18 to TRBJ2-1, with 8 nucleotides matching TRBD1. Trimming removed 4 bases from V and 9 bases from J; junction bases left unmatched: 5. The CDR3 length is 13 residues. In germline, CDR1 is KGHSH, CDR2 LQKENI. The CDR3 DNA is TGTGCCAGCTCACAAGGACAGGGCGTTGAGCAGTTCTTC. Residues: CASSQGQGVEQFF.

A word on this clone: In the same sample, other DNA sequences code for this CDR3. The V and J genes are TRBV20-1 and TRBJ2-5, with 8 bases aligning to TRBD1. From germline, CDR1 is DFQATT and CDR2 SNEGSKA (reference sequence). V shed 5 bases and J 4 bases; nucleotides not matched to a gene: 0. The CDR3 covers 11 residues. The CDR3 bases are TGCAGTGCTGACAGGGGAGAGACCCAGTACTTC. This encodes CSADRGETQYF.